The 24 T cell receptor beta chains below come from one sample, sequenced in a study of shared clonotypes between healthy human individuals. Sequencing was performed with immunoSEQ multiplex PCR; in TCRdb, only in-frame clones are kept and a portion is missing. The sample lists more than 2 million clones, about 94% seen once, with roughly 0.13% in the top ten. The specimen was naive CD4+ T cells sorted from blood. This sample's subset: CD45RA+ positively selected. Every receptor here comes from a man aged 18 to 35 in good health.

This CDR3 is CSARTGAEAFF. For the CDR3, the DNA is TGCAGTGCTCGGACAGGGGCCGAAGCTTTCTTT. V gene TRBV20-1 combines with J gene TRBJ1-1; 9 nucleotides align to TRBD1. CDR1 DFQATT and CDR2 SNEGSKA come from the germline V gene (reference sequence). CDR3 length: 11 residues. The ends lost 5 bases at V and 8 bases at J; junction bases unmatched: 3.

The chain couples TRBV7-2 to TRBJ2-7; D ambiguous. CDR1 and CDR2 from the germline V gene are SGHTA and FQGNSA. The CDR3 loop spans 11 amino acids. V gave up 5 bases and J gave up 4 bases, with 6 bases separating them. The CDR3 protein is CASSAQYEQYF. CDR3 in DNA: TGTGCCAGCAGCGCCCAATACGAGCAGTACTTC.

This CDR3 reads CASSLAGSNTEAFF. The CDR3 coding sequence is TGTGCCAGCAGCTTAGCGGGGTCGAACACTGAAGCTTTCTTT. The rearrangement links TRBV7-9 to TRBJ1-1; D uncertain. The germline gives CDR1 SEHNR, CDR2 FQNEAQ (reference sequence). The ends were cut back, 0 bases at V and 1 base at J, with 6 bases in the middle. The CDR3 totals 14 residues.

The genes are TRBV30 and TRBJ2-3; TRBD2 is a possible D gene (6 bases). V lost 6 bases and J lost 0, with 10 bases in between. Germline CDR1 is GTSNPN and CDR2 is SVGIG (reference sequence). The CDR3 length is 13 residues. The CDR3 nucleotides read TGTGCCTGCCCGCGGGGTAGCACAGATACGCAGTATTTT. It codes for CACPRGSTDTQYF.

CDR3 nucleotide sequence: TGTGCCAGCAGTGGGAAGGCGAGCGGCGAGCAGTACTTC. It specifies CASSGKASGEQYF. The chain is built from TRBV25-1 and TRBJ2-7; perhaps TRBD2 as D (5 bases). Trimming stripped 4 bases from V and 6 bases from J, with 13 bases between. The CDR3 sequence is 13 residues long. The germline V gene has CDR1 MGHDK and CDR2 SYGVNS.

This clone came up a few times. The rearrangement joins TRBV5-1 to TRBJ1-1; 7 bases map to TRBD1. V gave up 3 bases and J gave up 4 bases; unmatched junction bases: 3. Germline V CDR1 and CDR2: SGHRS, YFSETQ. The CDR3 contains 13 residues. CDR3 sequence: CASSSSGGTEAFF. CDR3 sequence (DNA): TGCGCCAGCAGCTCATCAGGGGGCACTGAAGCTTTCTTT.

V and J are TRBV10-1 and TRBJ1-1, with 7 bases aligning to TRBD1. Germline CDR1 and CDR2: WNHNN and SYGVQD (reference sequence). After removal of 10 bases from V and 0 bases from J, the junction contained 11 bases not matched to a gene. This CDR3 is 15 amino acids long. Here the CDR3 reads CATRPGTDMNTEAFF. CDR3 nucleotides: TGCGCCACCCGACCCGGGACAGATATGAACACTGAAGCTTTCTTT.

The chain has TRBV6-5 and TRBJ2-1; no firm D call. From germline, CDR1 is MNHEY and CDR2 SVGAGI. Trimming removed 6 bases from V and 6 bases from J, with 18 bases in between. The CDR3 spans 15 residues. In nucleotides, the CDR3 is TGTGCCAGCAGCCCAGATTCACTCGTGTCCAATGAGCAGTTCTTC. It specifies CASSPDSLVSNEQFF.

The genes are TRBV4-1 and TRBJ2-7; 9 bases map to TRBD1. The CDR3 runs to 18 residues. V was pared by 0 bases and J by 2 bases, with 11 bases of the junction left unmatched. Germline CDR1 MGHRA, CDR2 YSYEKL. CDR3 nucleotides: TGCGCCAGCAGCCAAGAAGGACCGGGACAGGGTCCCCCCTACGAGCAGTACTTC. Amino acid sequence: CASSQEGPGQGPPYEQYF.

The sample holds one count of this clone. Other DNA sequences in the same sample also yield this CDR3. The chain employs TRBV19 and TRBJ2-1; D call uncertain. The CDR3 spans 16 residues. Per the germline V gene, CDR1 is LNHDA and CDR2 is SQIVND (reference sequence). V was clipped by 1 base and J by 0 bases, with 10 bases between them. CDR3 sequence reads: CASSIGGSGSYNEQFF. CDR3 bases: TGTGCCAGTAGTATAGGAGGTAGTGGCTCCTACAATGAGCAGTTCTTC.

This chain connects TRBV13 to TRBJ2-1, with no clear D. Germline V gene lookup returns CDR1 PRHDT and CDR2 FYEKMQ (reference sequence). Trimming cost V 1 base and J 5 bases, with 24 bases left between them. The CDR3 consists of 19 residues. The CDR3 reads CASSLDVTASLNWDNEQFF. CDR3 sequence (DNA): TGTGCCAGCAGCTTAGACGTCACCGCTTCCCTGAACTGGGACAATGAGCAGTTCTTC.

The chain couples TRBV7-8 to TRBJ2-3; D possibly corresponds to TRBD2 (7 bases). Germline V gene sequence: CDR1 SGHVS, CDR2 FQNEAQ. The CDR3 length is 17 residues. The germline V and J ends were trimmed by 1 base and 7 bases, with 21 bases remaining between them. The DNA for the CDR3 is TGTGCCAGCAGCTTAGGGTCGACGGGGGGCCAACTTTATACGCAGTATTTT. The encoded protein is CASSLGSTGGQLYTQYF.

This clone was seen a single time. This chain uses TRBV9 with TRBJ2-7; 9 bases line up with TRBD1. Losses at the gene ends were 0 bases for V and 5 bases for J; bases not matched to a gene: 21. CDR1 SGDLS and CDR2 YYNGEE come from the germline V gene. The CDR3 consists of 20 residues. The CDR3 loop is CASSVGPDRGFSVGFHEQYF. Here the CDR3 DNA reads TGTGCCAGCAGCGTAGGCCCAGACAGGGGGTTCTCAGTTGGCTTCCACGAGCAGTACTTC. The complete variable domain, with remaining parts taken from reference TRBV9 and TRBJ2-7, reads DSGVTQTPKHLITATGQRVTLRCSPRSGDLSVYWYQQSLDQGLQFLIQYYNGEERAKGNILERFSAQQFPDLHSELNLSSLELGDSALYFCASSVGPDRGFSVGFHEQYFGPGTRLTVT.

The chain recombines TRBV7-2 with TRBJ1-1; D remains ambiguous. Germline CDR1 is SGHTA and CDR2 is FQGNSA. Trimming removed 5 bases at V and 6 bases at J, with 10 bases between. CDR3 length: 12 residues. DNA of the CDR3: TGTGCCAGCAGCCGGTCGCGACCTGAAGCTTTCTTT. Translated: CASSRSRPEAFF. The whole variable domain, filled in from reference TRBV7-2 and TRBJ1-1, reads GAGVSQSPSNKVTEKGKDVELRCDPISGHTALYWYRQSLGQGLEFLIYFQGNSAPDKSGLPSDRFSAERTGGSVSTLTIQRTQQEDSAVYLCASSRSRPEAFFGQGTRLTVV.

The rearrangement joins TRBV4-1 to TRBJ2-1; 13 bases align to TRBD2. In germline, CDR1 is MGHRA, CDR2 YSYEKL. J gave up 8 bases and V 2 bases, and 6 bases lay outside the gene matches. This CDR3 spans 16 amino acids. The CDR3 protein is CASSQPLAGGSYEQFF. The CDR3 nucleotides are TGCGCCAGCAGCCAACCACTAGCGGGGGGGTCGTATGAGCAGTTCTTC.

The gene calls are TRBV4-1 and TRBJ2-7, with 9 nucleotides matching TRBD2. V lost 3 bases and J lost 5; bases outside the gene matches: 5. The CDR3 is made up of 14 amino acids. Germline V lookup: CDR1 MGHRA, CDR2 YSYEKL. CDR3 residues: CASSQGTSRHEQYF. In DNA form, the CDR3 reads TGCGCCAGCAGCCAGGGGACTAGCAGGCACGAGCAGTACTTC.

The V gene is TRBV7-8, the J gene TRBJ2-7; 10 bases align to TRBD1. In germline, CDR1 is SGHVS, CDR2 FQNEAQ. This CDR3 contains 16 residues. V gave up 5 bases and J gave up 2 bases; unmatched junction bases: 9. The CDR3 DNA is TGTGCCAGCAGCCCCACCGGGACAGGGGTCCCCTACGAGCAGTACTTC. This translates into CASSPTGTGVPYEQYF.

The gene calls are TRBV18 and TRBJ1-2; tentative D call: TRBD1 (6 bases). Germline V CDR1 and CDR2: KGHSH, LQKENI. The CDR3 is 12 amino acids. The V end lost 2 bases, the J end lost 8 bases, and 9 bases lay between the germline ends. CDR3 in amino acids: CASSPGDRGYTF. The CDR3 nucleotides are TGTGCCAGCTCACCAGGAGACAGGGGCTACACCTTC.

This chain joins TRBV4-1 and TRBJ1-2; no reliable D call. The germline V gene encodes CDR1 MGHRA and CDR2 YSYEKL. This CDR3 comprises 16 residues. Trimming shortened V by 0 bases and J by 6 bases, and 17 bases separated the two germline ends. CDR3 bases: TGCGCCAGCAGCCAAGATAGGCTTGGGCAGAGTAATGGCTACACCTTC. Translated, it gives CASSQDRLGQSNGYTF.

The V gene is TRBV11-2, the J gene TRBJ2-1; D not certain. The CDR3 has 15 residues. Trimming took off 3 bases at V and 6 bases at J, with 15 bases between the two ends. Per germline, CDR1 SGHAT and CDR2 FQNNGV. The CDR3 region is CASSLRPISGNEQFF. The CDR3 DNA reads as TGTGCCAGCAGCTTGAGACCTATCAGTGGCAATGAGCAGTTCTTC.

The chain has TRBV28 and TRBJ1-2, with TRBD1 identical over 10 bases. The CDR3 runs to 13 residues. The germline V gene has CDR1 MDHEN and CDR2 SYDVKM. V lost 4 bases to trimming and J lost 8 bases; unmatched junction nucleotides: 4. The CDR3 sequence: CASSWGQGKGYTF. CDR3 coding DNA: TGTGCCAGCAGTTGGGGACAGGGGAAAGGCTACACCTTC.

V gene TRBV7-2 combines with J gene TRBJ2-1; no firm D call. CDR1 and CDR2 from the germline V gene are SGHTA and FQGNSA. The CDR3 length is 13 residues. V lost 1 base and J 12 bases, leaving 13 bases between the germline ends. CDR3 in amino acids: CASSLDYSMVQFF. The CDR3 region has the DNA TGTGCCAGCAGCTTAGATTACTCTATGGTGCAGTTCTTC.

The genes are TRBV9 and TRBJ2-2; D perhaps matches TRBD2 (6 bases). The CDR3 contains 15 residues. Deletions cut 4 bases from V and 0 bases from J, with 10 bases between. Germline CDR1 and CDR2: SGDLS and YYNGEE. CDR3 amino acids: CASSLTSTNTGELFF. CDR3 coding DNA: TGTGCCAGCAGCTTGACTAGTACGAACACCGGGGAGCTGTTTTTT. Together with reference TRBV9 and TRBJ2-2, the CDR3 gives the full variable domain: DSGVTQTPKHLITATGQRVTLRCSPRSGDLSVYWYQQSLDQGLQFLIQYYNGEERAKGNILERFSAQQFPDLHSELNLSSLELGDSALYFCASSLTSTNTGELFFGEGSRLTVL.

The rearrangement joins TRBV5-1 to TRBJ1-1, with 8 bases that match TRBD1. This CDR3 region has 15 residues. The V segment lost 4 bases and the J segment 4 bases; nucleotides outside the gene matches: 9. CDR1 is SGHRS, CDR2 YFSETQ, per germline. CDR3 in DNA: TGCGCCAGCAGCCAACAGGGGGTGGGAGGCACTGAAGCTTTCTTT. Its protein product is CASSQQGVGGTEAFF.